A single T cell receptor beta chain is shown here with its context. Its specificity is not known. The record originates from a study of cytomegalovirus exposure and HLA in healthy donors. The PCR ran on 60 Vbeta and 13 Jbeta primers. Generated by immunoSEQ multiplex PCR, the TCRdb table keeps only in-frame clones and is missing some. The sample contains fewer than 250,000 clones, over 60% of which appear only once. Whole-study findings and limits: Reported results showed that the classifier diagnosed cytomegalovirus status with high specificity and sensitivity. Researchers reported from a later analysis that most CMV-associated TCR beta chains appeared HLA-restricted.

Looked up from germline, CDR1 is SGDLS and CDR2 is YYNGEE. V was shortened by 7 bases and J by 0 bases, with 14 bases between the two germline ends. The CDR3 length is 15 residues. The sequence derives from a woman between 35 and 50 years old in good health and CMV-seronegative. The chain recombines TRBV9 with TRBJ2-1; weak D call: TRBD2 (5 bases). Sequences were obtained from PBMCs. As DNA, the CDR3 is TGTGCCAGCTCAAATGTGGGGAGCTCCTACAATGAGCAGTTCTTC. Translating gives CASSNVGSSYNEQFF.